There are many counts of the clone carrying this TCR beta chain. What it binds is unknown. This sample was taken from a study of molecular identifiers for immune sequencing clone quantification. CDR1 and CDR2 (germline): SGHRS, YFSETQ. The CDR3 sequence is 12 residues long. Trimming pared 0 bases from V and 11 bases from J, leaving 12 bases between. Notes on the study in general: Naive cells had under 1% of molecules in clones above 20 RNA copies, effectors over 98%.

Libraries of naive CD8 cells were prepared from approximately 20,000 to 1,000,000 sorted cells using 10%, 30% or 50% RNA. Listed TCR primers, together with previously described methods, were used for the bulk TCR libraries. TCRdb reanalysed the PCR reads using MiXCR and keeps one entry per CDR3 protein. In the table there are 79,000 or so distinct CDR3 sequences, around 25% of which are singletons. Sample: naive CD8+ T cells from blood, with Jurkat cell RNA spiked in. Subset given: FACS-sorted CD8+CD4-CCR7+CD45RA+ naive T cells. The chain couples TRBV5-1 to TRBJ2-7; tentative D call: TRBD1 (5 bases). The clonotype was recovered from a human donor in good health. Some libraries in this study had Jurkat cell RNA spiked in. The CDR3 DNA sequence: TGCGCCAGCAGCTTGGGGGGCCCGGAGAAGTACTTC. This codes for CASSLGGPEKYF.